The next 10 T cell receptor beta chains were all read from a single sample in a study of blood T cell repertoires in COVID-19. Sequencing was performed with immunoSEQ multiplex PCR; in TCRdb, only in-frame clones are kept and a portion is missing. The sample includes more than 15,000 clones, about 87% of them seen just once. Sequenced sample: peripheral blood. Source of these receptors: a human donor in a cohort sampled during active COVID-19. The donor label of this sample is uncertain.

V gene TRBV12-5 combines with J gene TRBJ1-4; D is uncertain. Deletions cut 7 bases from V and 7 bases from J, with 16 bases between. The CDR3 has 14 amino acids. Germline V lookup: CDR1 LGHNT, CDR2 FRNRAP. DNA for the CDR3: TGTGCTAGTGAGAATACTGACAATGGTGAAAAACTGTTTTTT. It encodes CASENTDNGEKLFF. Together with reference TRBV12-5 and TRBJ1-4, the CDR3 gives the full variable domain: DARVTQTPRHKVTEMGQEVTMRCQPILGHNTVFWYRQTMMQGLELLAYFRNRAPLDDSGMPKDRFSAEMPDATLATLKIQPSEPRDSAVYFCASENTDNGEKLFFGSGTQLSVL.

The CDR3 spells CASSPRAGSNEQFF. CDR3 nucleotides: TGTGCCAGCAGCCCCCGAGCGGGATCCAATGAGCAGTTCTTC. This chain uses TRBV7-9 with TRBJ2-1; TRBD2 matches at 7 bases. The germline gives CDR1 SEHNR, CDR2 FQNEAQ (reference sequence). The CDR3 is 14 amino acids. Losses at the gene ends were 5 bases for V and 6 bases for J; bases not matched to a gene: 7.

This clone was counted between two and nine times. V and J are TRBV2 and TRBJ2-2; 8 bases map to TRBD1. Germline CDR1 is SNHLY and CDR2 is FYNNEI. This CDR3 has 15 amino acids. The V segment lost 9 bases and the J segment 5 bases; nucleotides outside the gene matches: 11. The CDR3 nucleotides read TGTGCCAGTTATCCCTTGGACAGGGTGACCGGGGAGCTGTTTTTT. It is translated as CASYPLDRVTGELFF.

This chain connects TRBV2 to TRBJ2-7, with D possibly TRBD1 on 5 matching bases. V was pared by 6 bases and J by 7 bases, with 19 bases between. This CDR3 has 14 amino acids. The germline V gene encodes CDR1 SNHLY and CDR2 FYNNEI. This CDR3 is CASRPRAGLGEQYF. In nucleotides, the CDR3 is TGTGCCAGCAGACCTCGTGCAGGGCTGGGGGAGCAGTACTTC.

This rearrangement joins TRBV7-2 to TRBJ1-4, with D unresolved. The germline gives CDR1 SGHTA, CDR2 FQGNSA. V lost 5 bases to trimming and J lost 7 bases, with 14 bases between them. The CDR3 spans 14 residues. The CDR3 protein is CASSLTVGGEKLFF. CDR3 bases: TGTGCCAGCAGCCTGACCGTCGGCGGTGAAAAACTGTTTTTT.

CDR3 sequence reads: CSASRRGLNEQFF. CDR3 coding DNA: TGCAGTGCTAGTAGGAGGGGCCTCAATGAGCAGTTCTTC. The chain carries TRBV20-1 and TRBJ2-1; tentative D call: TRBD2 (6 bases). V shed 3 bases and J shed 6 bases, with 12 bases lying between them. The CDR3 runs to 13 residues. Germline CDR1 is DFQATT and CDR2 is SNEGSKA (reference sequence).

The J gene is TRBJ2-1, the V gene TRBV28; 13 nucleotides match TRBD2. Germline V gene sequence: CDR1 MDHEN, CDR2 SYDVKM. V lost 4 bases, J lost 8 bases, and 11 bases stayed unmatched. CDR3 length equals 17 residues. This chain's CDR3 is CASSSAGLAGDLHEQFF. CDR3 DNA sequence: TGTGCCAGCAGTTCCGCCGGACTAGCGGGAGACCTCCATGAGCAGTTCTTC.

V usage is TRBV28 and J usage is TRBJ1-5, with no clear D. Trimming took 2 bases from V and 4 from J, leaving 15 bases between them. The CDR3 contains 16 residues. Germline V lookup: CDR1 MDHEN, CDR2 SYDVKM. The CDR3 loop is CASSLVVGVGNQPQHF. CDR3 nucleotides: TGTGCCAGCAGTTTAGTCGTCGGGGTGGGGAATCAGCCCCAGCATTTT.

J is TRBJ1-5 and V is TRBV5-1, with D possibly being TRBD1 (5 bases). V lost 3 bases to trimming and J lost 6 bases, with 13 bases between them. The V gene's germline CDR1 is SGHRS and CDR2 YFSETQ. This CDR3 has 14 amino acids. The CDR3 region is CASSYGGNGQPQHF. CDR3 sequence (DNA): TGCGCCAGCAGCTACGGGGGGAACGGTCAGCCCCAGCATTTT.

CDR3 sequence: CASSLAGSSGVYNEQFF. In DNA form, the CDR3 reads TGTGCCAGCAGCTTGGCCGGCAGTAGCGGGGTCTACAATGAGCAGTTCTTC. The rearrangement links TRBV5-5 to TRBJ2-1; 8 bases are shared with TRBD2. With 0 bases clipped from V and 3 bases from J, the junction kept 8 bases outside the gene matches. The germline V gene has CDR1 SGHKS and CDR2 YYEKEE (reference sequence). This CDR3 contains 17 residues. Full variable domain (rest looked up from reference TRBV5-5 and TRBJ2-1): DAGVTQSPTHLIKTRGQQVTLRCSPISGHKSVSWYQQVLGQGPQFIFQYYEKEERGRGNFPDRFSARQFPNYSSELNVNALLLGDSALYLCASSLAGSSGVYNEQFFGPGTRLTVL.